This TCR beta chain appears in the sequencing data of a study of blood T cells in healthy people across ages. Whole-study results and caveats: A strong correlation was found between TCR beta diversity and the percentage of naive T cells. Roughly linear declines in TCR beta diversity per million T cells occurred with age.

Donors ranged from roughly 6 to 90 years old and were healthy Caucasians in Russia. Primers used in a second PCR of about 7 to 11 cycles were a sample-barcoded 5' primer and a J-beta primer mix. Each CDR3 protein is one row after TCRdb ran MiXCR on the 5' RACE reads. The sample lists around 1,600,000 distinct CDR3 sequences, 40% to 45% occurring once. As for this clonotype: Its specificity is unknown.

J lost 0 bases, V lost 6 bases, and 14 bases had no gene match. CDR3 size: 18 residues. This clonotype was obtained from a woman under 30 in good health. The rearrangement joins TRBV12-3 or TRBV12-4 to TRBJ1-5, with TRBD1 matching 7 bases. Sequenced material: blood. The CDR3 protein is CASSRKGRGLYSNQPQHF. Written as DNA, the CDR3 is TGTGCCAGCAGCCGCAAGGGCAGGGGGTTATATAGCAATCAGCCCCAGCATTTT.